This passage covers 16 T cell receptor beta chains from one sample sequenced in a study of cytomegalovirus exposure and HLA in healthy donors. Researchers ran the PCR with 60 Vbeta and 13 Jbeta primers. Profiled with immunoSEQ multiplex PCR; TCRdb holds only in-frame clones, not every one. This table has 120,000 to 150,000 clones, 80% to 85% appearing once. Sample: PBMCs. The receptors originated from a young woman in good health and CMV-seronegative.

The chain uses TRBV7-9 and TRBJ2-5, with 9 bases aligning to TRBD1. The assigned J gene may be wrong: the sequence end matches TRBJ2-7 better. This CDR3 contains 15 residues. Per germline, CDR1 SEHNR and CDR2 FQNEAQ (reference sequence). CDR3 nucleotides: TGTGCCAGCAGTTCAACCGGGACAGGGTGGTACGAGCAGTACTTC. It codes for CASSSTGTGWYEQYF.

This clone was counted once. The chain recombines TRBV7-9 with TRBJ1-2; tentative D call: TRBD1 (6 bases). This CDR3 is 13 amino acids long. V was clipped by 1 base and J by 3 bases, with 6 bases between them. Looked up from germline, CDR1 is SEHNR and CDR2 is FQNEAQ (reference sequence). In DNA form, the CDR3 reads TGTGCCAGCAGCTTAGGGACAGACTATGGCTACACCTTC. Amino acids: CASSLGTDYGYTF.

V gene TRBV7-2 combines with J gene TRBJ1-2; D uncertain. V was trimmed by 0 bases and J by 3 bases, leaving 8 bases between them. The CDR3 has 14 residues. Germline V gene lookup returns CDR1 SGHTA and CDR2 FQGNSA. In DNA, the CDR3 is TGTGCCAGCAGCTTAGCGCGAGATTACTATGGCTACACCTTC. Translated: CASSLARDYYGYTF.

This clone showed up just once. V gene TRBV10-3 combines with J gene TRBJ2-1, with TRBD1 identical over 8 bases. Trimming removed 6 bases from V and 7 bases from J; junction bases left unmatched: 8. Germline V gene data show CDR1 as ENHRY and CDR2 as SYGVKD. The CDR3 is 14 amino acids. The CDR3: CAIRATGGPNEQFF. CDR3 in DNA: TGTGCCATCAGAGCCACAGGGGGACCAAATGAGCAGTTCTTC.

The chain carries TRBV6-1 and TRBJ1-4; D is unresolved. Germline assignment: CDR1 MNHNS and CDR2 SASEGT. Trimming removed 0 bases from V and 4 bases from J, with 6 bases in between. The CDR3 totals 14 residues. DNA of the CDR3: TGTGCCAGCAGTGAAGCGCGCCATAATGAAAAACTGTTTTTT. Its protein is CASSEARHNEKLFF.

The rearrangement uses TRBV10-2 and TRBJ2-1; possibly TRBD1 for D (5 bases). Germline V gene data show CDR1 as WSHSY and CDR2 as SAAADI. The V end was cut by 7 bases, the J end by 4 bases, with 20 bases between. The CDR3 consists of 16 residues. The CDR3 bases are TGCGCCAGCAAAGATATAGGACAAGAATTTTACAATGAGCAGTTCTTC. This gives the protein CASKDIGQEFYNEQFF.

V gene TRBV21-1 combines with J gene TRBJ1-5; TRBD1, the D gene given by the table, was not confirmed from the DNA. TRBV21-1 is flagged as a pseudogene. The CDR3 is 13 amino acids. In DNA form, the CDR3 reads TGTGCCAGGTCCGGGACAGGGCATCAGCCCCAGCATTTT. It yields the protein CARSGTGHQPQHF.

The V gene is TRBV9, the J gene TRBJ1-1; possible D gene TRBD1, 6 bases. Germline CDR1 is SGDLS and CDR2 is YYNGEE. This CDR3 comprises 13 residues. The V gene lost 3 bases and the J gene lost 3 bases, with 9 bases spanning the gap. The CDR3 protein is CASSGTGYTEAFF. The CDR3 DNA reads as TGTGCCAGCAGCGGCACAGGGTACACTGAAGCTTTCTTT.

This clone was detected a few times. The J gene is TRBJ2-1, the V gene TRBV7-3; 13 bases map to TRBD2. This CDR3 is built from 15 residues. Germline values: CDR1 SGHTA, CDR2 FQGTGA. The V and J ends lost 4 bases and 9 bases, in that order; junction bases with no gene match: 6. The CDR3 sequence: CASSSGLAGAGEQFF. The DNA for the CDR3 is TGTGCCAGCAGCTCTGGACTAGCGGGAGCTGGTGAGCAGTTCTTC.

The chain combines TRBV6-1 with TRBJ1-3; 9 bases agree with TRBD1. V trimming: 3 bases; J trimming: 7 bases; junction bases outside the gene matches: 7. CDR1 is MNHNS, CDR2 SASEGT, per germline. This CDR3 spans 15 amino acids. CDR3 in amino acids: CASSDGDRVYNTIYF. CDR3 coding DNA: TGTGCCAGCAGTGACGGGGACAGGGTATACAACACCATATATTTT.

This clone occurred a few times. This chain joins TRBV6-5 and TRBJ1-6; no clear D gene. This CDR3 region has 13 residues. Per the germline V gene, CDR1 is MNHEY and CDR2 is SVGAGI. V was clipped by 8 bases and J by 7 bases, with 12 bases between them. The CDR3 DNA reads TGTGCCAGCCATTTCAGAACCAATTCACCCCTCCACTTT. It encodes CASHFRTNSPLHF.

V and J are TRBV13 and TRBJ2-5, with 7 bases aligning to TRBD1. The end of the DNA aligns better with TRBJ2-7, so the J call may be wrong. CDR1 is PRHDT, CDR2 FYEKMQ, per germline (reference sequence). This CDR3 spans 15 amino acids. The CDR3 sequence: CASSPWTGSSYEQYF. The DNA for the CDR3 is TGTGCCAGCAGCCCCTGGACAGGCAGCTCCTACGAGCAGTACTTC.

CDR3 residues: CASSQRAWGRGNYGYTF. The CDR3 coding sequence is TGTGCCAGCAGCCAGAGGGCCTGGGGCAGGGGGAACTATGGCTACACCTTC. The chain carries TRBV7-2 and TRBJ1-2; TRBD1 matches at 7 bases. With 5 bases clipped from V and 2 bases from J, the junction kept 14 bases outside the gene matches. The CDR3 has 17 amino acids. The germline gives CDR1 SGHTA, CDR2 FQGNSA.

Here the CDR3 DNA reads TGTGCCAGCAGTAGTGTGCGAACGGCCTACGAGCAGTACTTC. Translation gives CASSSVRTAYEQYF. The chain couples TRBV2 to TRBJ2-7; the D is unclear. V shed 5 bases and J shed 2 bases, with 13 bases lying between them. Germline V lookup: CDR1 SNHLY, CDR2 FYNNEI. There are 14 residues in the CDR3.

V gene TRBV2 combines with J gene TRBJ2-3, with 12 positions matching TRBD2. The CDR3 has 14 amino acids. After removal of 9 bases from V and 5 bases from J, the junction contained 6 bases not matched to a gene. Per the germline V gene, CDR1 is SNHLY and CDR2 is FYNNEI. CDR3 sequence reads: CARSRTSGEDTQYF. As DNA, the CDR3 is TGTGCCAGATCGAGGACTAGCGGGGAAGATACGCAGTATTTT.

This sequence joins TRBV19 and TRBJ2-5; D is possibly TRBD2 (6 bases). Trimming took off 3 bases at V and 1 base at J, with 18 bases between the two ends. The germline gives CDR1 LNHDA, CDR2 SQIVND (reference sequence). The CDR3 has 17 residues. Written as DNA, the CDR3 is TGTGCCAGTAGTATGGGGTTTAAAGGCGGGATCCAAGAGACCCAGTACTTC. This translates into CASSMGFKGGIQETQYF.